Shown below are 15 T cell receptor beta chains from a single sample sequenced in a study of Tregs in tolerant kidney transplant recipients. TCRdb's table, derived via immunoSEQ multiplex PCR, lists solely in-frame clones and lacks some. The sample totals roughly 48,000 clones. The input for sequencing was CD4+ T cells from blood, taken before the transplant. These receptor sequences come from a human donor who received a combined kidney and bone marrow transplant.

As for this clone: The CDR3 end is not reached by the read, which stops 3 residues before it; the germline J gene fills it in. V is TRBV5-1 and J is TRBJ2-3; possibly TRBD1 for D (5 bases). Germline-derived CDR1 and CDR2 are SGHRS and YFSETQ. The CDR3 is 16 amino acids. The V end lost 0 bases, the J end lost 0 bases, and 11 bases lay between the germline ends. The chain's CDR3 is CASSLGQGPSTDTQYF. The CDR3 DNA, read in part, is TGCGCCAGCAGCTTGGGCCAGGGCCCTAGCACAGATACG.

With respect to this clone: The read ends 3 residues shy of where the CDR3 ends; the end is completed using the germline J gene. V usage is TRBV5-1 and J usage is TRBJ1-1; no clear D. The CDR3 is 14 amino acids. The ends were cut back, 5 bases at V and 3 bases at J, with 14 bases in the middle. Germline CDR1 is SGHRS and CDR2 is YFSETQ. Partial CDR3 DNA: TGCGCCAGCAGTACTCGGGGTTCGGACACTGAA. Translated: CASSTRGSDTE. The complete CDR3 protein is CASSTRGSDTEAFF.

The sequenced CDR3 bases are TGCGCCAGCAGTTCTAGTACCAGGGTCTACGAG. Amino acids: CASSSSTRVYE. The CDR3 reads in full as CASSSSTRVYEQYF. The chain carries TRBV5-1 and TRBJ2-7, with D tentatively TRBD1 (5 bases). The CDR3 end is not reached by the read, which stops 3 residues before it; the germline J gene fills it in. Germline-derived CDR1 and CDR2 are SGHRS and YFSETQ. The V end was cut by 5 bases, the J end by 3 bases, with 15 bases between. This CDR3 has 14 residues. Complete variable domain (other parts from reference TRBV5-1 and TRBJ2-7): KAGVTQTPRYLIKTRGQQVTLSCSPISGHRSVSWYQQTPGQGLQFLFEYFSETQRNKGNFPGRFSGRQFSNSRSEMNVSTLELGDSALYLCASSSSTRVYEQYFGPGTRLTVT.

With regard to this clone: The read comes to an end 3 residues before the CDR3 does, leaving the germline J gene to fill in the end. This chain uses TRBV30 with TRBJ2-3; 12 nucleotides match TRBD1. Germline CDR1 and CDR2: GTSNPN and SVGIG (reference sequence). J lost 4 bases, V lost 5 bases, and 7 bases had no gene match. The CDR3 is made up of 15 amino acids. The part of the CDR3 DNA that was read is TGTGCCTGGTTCCGGGACAGGGGGCACCCAGATACG. Its protein product is CAWFRDRGHPDT. The CDR3 in full is CAWFRDRGHPDTQYF.

A note on this clone: Read sequence stops 3 residues before the CDR3 end, and the germline J gene provides the missing end. This chain links TRBV2 with TRBJ2-5; TRBD1 matches at 11 bases. The germline V gene has CDR1 SNHLY and CDR2 FYNNEI. The CDR3 is 15 amino acids. Trimming at V came to 4 bases and at J to 2 bases, leaving 3 bases not matched to a gene. CDR3 DNA, as far as it was read: TGTGCCAGCAGTGGGGGGACAGGGGGGCAAGAGACC. Translation gives CASSGGTGGQET. The complete CDR3 reads CASSGGTGGQETQYF. Combining the CDR3 with reference TRBV2 and TRBJ2-5 gives the whole variable domain EPEVTQTPSHQVTQMGQEVILRCVPISNHLYFYWYRQILGQKVEFLVSFYNNEISEKSEIFDDQFSVERPDGSNFTLKIRSTKLEDSAMYFCASSGGTGGQETQYFGPGTRLLVL.

On this clone itself: The CDR3 end is not reached by the read, which stops 3 residues before it; the germline J gene fills it in. V is TRBV6-4 and J is TRBJ2-7; 10 positions agree with TRBD2. Unmatched junction bases numbered 18, after V lost 6 bases and J lost 4 bases. The germline V gene has CDR1 MRHNA and CDR2 SNTAGT. This CDR3 is 18 amino acids long. The CDR3 loop reads CASRDLIPGTSEEYEQYF. CDR3 DNA, as far as it was read: TGTGCCAGCAGGGACCTCATTCCCGGGACTAGCGAAGAATACGAG.

With respect to this clone: The read is 3 residues too short to cover the CDR3 end, so that end is filled in from the germline J gene. The chain is built from TRBV5-1 and TRBJ2-3, with D uncertain. CDR1 is SGHRS and CDR2 is YFSETQ in the germline V gene. The CDR3 is 14 amino acids. V dropped 0 bases and J dropped 2 bases, with 7 bases sitting between them. CDR3 DNA, as far as it was read: TGCGCCAGCAGCTTGGATCAGGCCACAGATACG. It is translated as CASSLDQATDT. In full, the CDR3 reads CASSLDQATDTQYF. Full variable domain (rest looked up from reference TRBV5-1 and TRBJ2-3): KAGVTQTPRYLIKTRGQQVTLSCSPISGHRSVSWYQQTPGQGLQFLFEYFSETQRNKGNFPGRFSGRQFSNSRSEMNVSTLELGDSALYLCASSLDQATDTQYFGPGTRLTVL.

Points on this clone: The read terminates 3 residues ahead of where the CDR3 ends, so the germline J gene completes it. The rearrangement joins TRBV19 to TRBJ2-3; D is perhaps TRBD1 (5 bases). V dropped 3 bases and J dropped 3 bases, with 7 bases sitting between them. CDR1 and CDR2 from the germline V gene are LNHDA and SQIVND (reference sequence). The CDR3 is 13 residues long. CDR3 bases read: TGTGCCAGTAGTATGCAGGGTACAGATACG. Its translation is CASSMQGTDT. The whole CDR3 sequence is CASSMQGTDTQYF.

Regarding this clone: The CDR3 extends 3 residues past the end of the read, so its final part is completed from the germline J gene. This rearrangement joins TRBV5-1 to TRBJ1-3; possible D gene TRBD1, 6 bases. Looked up from germline, CDR1 is SGHRS and CDR2 is YFSETQ. Between the trimmed V and J ends, which lost 3 bases and 0 bases, there was a span of 10 bases. The CDR3 has 15 amino acids. CDR3 sequence reads: CASSYSGDSGNTIYF. The covered CDR3 bases are TGCGCCAGCAGCTACTCAGGGGACTCTGGAAACACC.

A remark on this clone: The CDR3 extends 3 residues past the end of the read, so its final part is completed from the germline J gene. The chain has TRBV19 and TRBJ2-7, with 7 nucleotides matching TRBD1. CDR1 and CDR2 (germline): LNHDA, SQIVND (reference sequence). CDR3 length: 10 amino acids. V lost 9 bases and J lost 6; bases outside the gene matches: 2. The CDR3 is CARTGPEQYF. CDR3 DNA (partial): TGTGCCAGGACAGGGCCCGAG.

On this clone itself: The read ends 3 residues early relative to the CDR3; the germline J gene fills the gap. V and J are TRBV7-2 and TRBJ1-2, with a tentative D call TRBD1 (5 bases). V lost 6 bases and J lost 6, with 17 bases in between. Germline V CDR1 and CDR2: SGHTA, FQGNSA. The CDR3 totals 14 residues. Partial CDR3 DNA: TGTGCCAGCAGTTTCGCCAGGGTTGGAGATGGC. Translating gives CASSFARVGDG. The CDR3 as a whole reads CASSFARVGDGYTF.

On this clone: The missing CDR3 end, 3 residues past where the read stops, is filled in from the germline J gene. This chain connects TRBV30 to TRBJ1-2; D perhaps matches TRBD1 (6 bases). The ends were cut back, 3 bases at V and 7 bases at J, with 15 bases in the middle. Germline values: CDR1 GTSNPN, CDR2 SVGIG (reference sequence). The CDR3 contains 13 residues. The CDR3 DNA, read in part, is TGTGCCTGGAGGGACAGCCCACTAGTTGGC. It encodes CAWRDSPLVG. The entire CDR3 reads CAWRDSPLVGYTF.

For this clone: The CDR3 extends 3 residues past the end of the read, so its final part is completed from the germline J gene. The V and J genes are TRBV19 and TRBJ2-5, with 11 positions matching TRBD1. Per the germline V gene, CDR1 is LNHDA and CDR2 is SQIVND (reference sequence). CDR3 length: 14 residues. The V segment lost 4 bases and the J segment 5 bases; nucleotides outside the gene matches: 3. The CDR3 DNA, read in part, is TGTGCCAGTAGTAGGACAGGGGGCTTTGAGACC. This translates into CASSRTGGFET. The complete CDR3 reads CASSRTGGFETQYF.

Points on this clone: The read is 3 residues too short to cover the CDR3 end, so that end is filled in from the germline J gene. J is TRBJ2-2 and V is TRBV20-1; D remains ambiguous. This CDR3 region has 12 residues. The V end was cut by 4 bases, the J end by 8 bases, with 11 bases between. Germline-derived CDR1 and CDR2 are DFQATT and SNEGSKA (reference sequence). The sequenced part of the CDR3 DNA is TGCAGTGCTATACGCGGCCTTGGGGAG. Amino acid sequence: CSAIRGLGE. The whole CDR3 protein is CSAIRGLGELFF.

Turning to this clone: Coverage ceases 3 residues before the CDR3 finishes, and the germline J gene fills in the end. V and J are TRBV18 and TRBJ1-1, with 9 bases that match TRBD1. The germline V gene encodes CDR1 KGHSH and CDR2 LQKENI. CDR3 length: 15 amino acids. The trim removed 0 bases at V and 3 bases at J, leaving 2 bases unmatched. Incomplete CDR3 DNA: TGTGCCAGCTCACCACCGAGACAGGGGGACACTGAA. Its protein product is CASSPPRQGDTE. The whole CDR3 protein is CASSPPRQGDTEAFF.